Sequencing of this T cell receptor beta chain was carried out in a study of T-cell memory formation after mild COVID-19. Study-wide results and caveats: The appearance of some responding clones in pre-infection memory suggested that cross-reactive memory joined.

Each CDR3 protein gets one entry after TCRdb re-called the 5' RACE reads with MiXCR. The sample carries about 470,000 distinct CDR3 sequences, 15% to 20% recorded once. The CDR3 runs to 13 residues. Looked up from germline, CDR1 is SGHTS and CDR2 is YDEGEE. V lost 2 bases and J 11 bases, leaving 14 bases between the germline ends. Points on this clonotype: Its antigen is still unknown.

The chain joins TRBV5-8 to TRBJ1-5; no clear D gene. The receptor comes from an adult woman who had mild COVID-19 (a few samples of this study predate the infection). Cell type and time point are not known. Sequences were obtained from PBMCs or a T cell subset sorted from them (not recorded which). The CDR3 region is CASSFGRDRAQHF. CDR3 bases: TGTGCCAGCAGCTTCGGCCGAGATCGAGCCCAGCATTTT.